This TCR beta chain was sequenced in a study of neurological immune-mediated disorders. Synthesis of cDNA was accomplished via 5'RACE employing 10-nucleotide random UMIs. MiXCR was run by TCRdb on the 5' RACE reads, yielding one entry per CDR3 protein. Among around 97,000 distinct CDR3 sequences, 10% to 12% were seen once, and the ten largest hold 3.1%. With 0 bases removed from V and 8 bases from J, the gap between germline ends came to 26 bases. Germline assignment: CDR1 MGHRA and CDR2 YSYEKL. This CDR3 contains 18 residues. This clonotype was counted at least ten times. Antigen unknown. General observations from the study: Patients with HTLV-1-associated myelopathy had the highest level of TCR clonal expansion, whereas patients with multiple sclerosis had the lowest level, falling beneath the level found in healthy controls.

The time point is: longitudinal time-point 3. The sample was PBMCs. The TCR sequence derives from a female donor with HTLV-1-associated myelopathy (HAM/TSP). J is TRBJ2-7 and V is TRBV4-1; TRBD2 is a possible D gene (6 bases). The CDR3: CASSQEDYRLTAGRKQYF. The CDR3 nucleotides are TGCGCCAGCAGCCAAGAGGACTATCGGCTAACGGCGGGTAGGAAGCAGTACTTC.